Below, one T cell receptor beta chain is given with its context. Its cognate antigen is unknown. Per germline, CDR1 SNHLY and CDR2 FYNNEI. Trimming removed 8 bases from V and 8 bases from J; junction bases left unmatched: 16. CDR3 length: 15 amino acids. This specimen comes from a study of cytomegalovirus exposure and HLA in healthy donors. As for the study in general: A prior study identified some 100 million unique TCR beta sequences from 200 million or so T cells.

Study-wide points: Immune exposure data for these donors was limited to CMV serostatus. In a later analysis, HLA-associated beta chains showed higher expansion and lower generation probabilities than comparable chains. It was 150 to 200 TCR beta chains that were listed as cytomegalovirus-associated.

13 Jbeta primers and 60 Vbeta primers were used for the PCR. Generated by immunoSEQ multiplex PCR, the TCRdb table keeps only in-frame clones and is missing some. The listing contains under 90,000 clones. The TCR sequence derives from a female donor in good health and CMV-seropositive. The chain has TRBV2 and TRBJ1-1, with TRBD1 matching 8 bases. The sample taken for sequencing was PBMCs. The CDR3 here is CASGRGRGELLEAFF. The CDR3 DNA follows: TGTGCCAGCGGCAGGGGGCGCGGGGAACTACTGGAAGCTTTCTTT.